This is a list of T cell receptor beta chains from one sample in a study of Ad26.COV2.S vaccination and SARS-CoV-2 variants. Method: immunoSEQ multiplex PCR; TCRdb's copy keeps in-frame clones and lacks some. The sample lists 400,000 to 450,000 clones; around 90% were seen once. This specimen was peripheral blood, taken in a trial of Ad26.COV2.S vaccine versus placebo. Every receptor here comes from a person aged 18 to 65 who received the Ad26.COV2.S COVID-19 vaccine or a placebo. The CDR3 runs from the conserved cysteine through the conserved F or W. The D gene is left open where the match is weak. The listing skips clone size in some rows; elsewhere it reads once, few, many or a size class.

size: .; J: TRBJ2-4; D: .; V: TRBV21-1; CDR3: CASSARPGPIHQGLKLAKNIQYF; DNA: TGTGCCAGCAGCGCTCGACCGGGACCGATACATCAGGGGCTAAAATTAGCCAAAAACATTCAGTACTTC
size: .; J: TRBJ1-4; D: .; V: TRBV30; CDR3: CAWETGRNEKLFF; DNA: TGTGCCTGGGAGACAGGTCGTAATGAAAAACTGTTTTTT
size: .; J: TRBJ2-7; D: TRBD2; V: TRBV6-6; CDR3: CASSLTGNSGSYEQYF; DNA: TGTGCCAGCAGCCTTACGGGTAATAGCGGGAGCTACGAGCAGTACTTC
size: .; J: TRBJ2-1; D: TRBD2; V: TRBV28; CDR3: CASSLLASGRFYNEQFF; DNA: TGTGCCAGCAGTTTACTGGCTAGCGGGAGGTTTTACAATGAGCAGTTCTTC
size: .; J: TRBJ1-2; D: .; V: TRBV19; CDR3: CASSIKQYPNYGYTF; DNA: TGTGCCAGTAGTATAAAGCAGTATCCTAACTATGGCTACACCTTC
size: .; J: TRBJ1-1; D: TRBD1; V: TRBV5-1; CDR3: CASSVAQGTTGEAFF; DNA: TGCGCCAGCAGTGTAGCACAGGGGACCACGGGTGAAGCTTTCTTT
size: .; J: TRBJ2-1; D: .; V: TRBV5-5; CDR3: CASSFYTSYNEQFF; DNA: TGTGCCAGCAGCTTCTATACCTCCTACAATGAGCAGTTCTTC
size: .; J: TRBJ2-7; D: TRBD1; V: TRBV15; CDR3: CATRKRQGVYEQYF; DNA: TGTGCCACCAGAAAAAGACAGGGGGTATACGAGCAGTACTTC
size: .; J: TRBJ2-3; D: .; V: TRBV6-2/TRBV6-3; CDR3: CASSPFRGRVTDTQYF; DNA: TGTGCCAGCAGCCCCTTTCGGGGTCGGGTTACAGATACGCAGTATTTT
size: .; J: TRBJ2-1; D: .; V: TRBV5-1; CDR3: CASSPLVEGSYNEQFF; DNA: TGCGCCAGCAGCCCCTTAGTGGAGGGGTCCTACAATGAGCAGTTCTTC
size: .; J: TRBJ1-1; D: TRBD1; V: TRBV29-1; CDR3: CSAQGQGKTEAFF; DNA: TGCAGCGCCCAAGGACAGGGAAAAACTGAAGCTTTCTTT
size: few; J: TRBJ2-7; D: TRBD1; V: TRBV19; CDR3: CASSRDRAYEQYF; DNA: TGTGCCAGTAGTAGGGACAGGGCCTACGAGCAGTACTTC
size: .; J: TRBJ1-5; D: TRBD1; V: TRBV6-6; CDR3: CAGRTGDGQPQHF; DNA: TGTGCCGGGAGGACAGGGGATGGCCAGCCCCAGCATTTT
size: .; J: TRBJ2-7; D: .; V: TRBV5-6; CDR3: CASSPPLGAGSHEQYF; DNA: TGTGCCAGCAGCCCCCCACTCGGAGCCGGGTCCCACGAGCAGTACTTC
size: .; J: TRBJ2-7; D: TRBD1; V: TRBV7-9; CDR3: CASSPSGDRAYEQYF; DNA: TGTGCCAGCAGCCCCTCAGGGGACAGGGCCTACGAGCAGTACTTC
size: .; J: TRBJ2-7; D: .; V: TRBV19; CDR3: CASSMAAFYEQYF; DNA: TGTGCCAGTAGTATGGCCGCCTTCTACGAGCAGTACTTC
size: .; J: TRBJ2-2; D: TRBD1; V: TRBV2; CDR3: CASRAGTANTGELFF; DNA: TGTGCCAGCAGAGCCGGGACAGCGAACACCGGGGAGCTGTTTTTT
size: .; J: TRBJ1-6; D: .; V: TRBV3-1/TRBV3-2; CDR3: CASSPGGGIRSPLHF; DNA: TGTGCCAGCAGCCCCGGAGGGGGAATCAGGTCACCCCTCCACTTT
size: .; J: TRBJ1-5; D: .; V: TRBV2; CDR3: CASSAQNSNQPQHF; DNA: TGTGCCAGCAGCGCCCAGAATAGCAATCAGCCCCAGCATTTT